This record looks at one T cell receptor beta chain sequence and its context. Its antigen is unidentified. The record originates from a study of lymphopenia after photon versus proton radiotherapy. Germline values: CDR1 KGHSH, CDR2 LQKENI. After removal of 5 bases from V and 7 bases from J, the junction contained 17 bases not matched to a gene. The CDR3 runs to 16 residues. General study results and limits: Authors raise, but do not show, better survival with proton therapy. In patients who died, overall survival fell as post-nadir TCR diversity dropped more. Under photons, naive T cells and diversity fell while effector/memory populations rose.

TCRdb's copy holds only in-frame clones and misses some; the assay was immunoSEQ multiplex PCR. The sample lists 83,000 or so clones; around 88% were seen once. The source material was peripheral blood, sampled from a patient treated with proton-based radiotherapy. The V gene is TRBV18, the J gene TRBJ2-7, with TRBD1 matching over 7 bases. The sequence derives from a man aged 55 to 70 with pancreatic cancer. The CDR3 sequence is CASSNLDRVLSGEQYF. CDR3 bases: TGTGCCAGCTCAAACCTAGACAGGGTTCTATCGGGGGAGCAGTACTTC. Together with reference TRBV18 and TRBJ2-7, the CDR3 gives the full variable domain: NAGVMQNPRHLVRRRGQEARLRCSPMKGHSHVYWYRQLPEEGLKFMVYLQKENIIDESGMPKERFSAEFPKEGPSILRIQQVVRGDSAAYFCASSNLDRVLSGEQYFGPGTRLTVT.